This TCR beta chain was documented in a study of blood T cells in healthy people across ages. V lost 4 bases and J lost 2, with 10 bases in between. The CDR3 has 14 residues. The germline V gene encodes CDR1 SGHTA and CDR2 FQGNSA. Then a second PCR, running roughly 7 to 11 cycles, was carried out with a sample-barcoded 5' primer and a J-beta primer mix. TCRdb fed the 5' RACE reads into MiXCR, producing one record per CDR3 protein. This sample has about 1 million distinct CDR3 sequences; under 45% occur once, and the top ten carry approximately 17%. This clonotype appeared many times. Sample: blood. This chain connects TRBV7-2 to TRBJ2-3; D might be TRBD2 (6 bases). The source is a woman aged 60-70 years in good health. The CDR3 region is CASSSGLITDTQYF. The CDR3 coding sequence is TGTGCCAGCAGCTCGGGACTGATCACAGATACGCAGTATTTT.